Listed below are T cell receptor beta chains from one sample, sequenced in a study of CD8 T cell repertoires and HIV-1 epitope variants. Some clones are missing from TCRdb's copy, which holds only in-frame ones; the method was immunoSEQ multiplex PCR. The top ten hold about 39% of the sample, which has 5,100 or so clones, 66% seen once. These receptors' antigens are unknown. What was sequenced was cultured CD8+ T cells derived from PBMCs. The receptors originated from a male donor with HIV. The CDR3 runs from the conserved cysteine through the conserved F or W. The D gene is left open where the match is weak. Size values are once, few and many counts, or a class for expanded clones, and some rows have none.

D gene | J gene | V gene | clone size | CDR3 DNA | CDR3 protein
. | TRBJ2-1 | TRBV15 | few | TGTGCCACCAGCAGAGATGGGGGATACCTAGGGAATGAGCAGTTCTTC | CATSRDGGYLGNEQFF
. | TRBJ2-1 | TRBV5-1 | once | TGCGCCAGCAGCTTGTCGGGTAGCGAGAGCTCCTACAATGAGCAGTTCTTC | CASSLSGSESSYNEQFF
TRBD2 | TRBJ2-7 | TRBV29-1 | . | TGCAGCGTTGAGACTAGCGGGAGTACCTACGAGCAGTACTTC | CSVETSGSTYEQYF
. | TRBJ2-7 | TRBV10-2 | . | TGCGCCAGCTCCACCGAAGTTAGCTCCTACGAGCAGTACTTC | CASSTEVSSYEQYF
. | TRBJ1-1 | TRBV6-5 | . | TGTGCCAGCAGCCCGACCCAAACTGAAGCTTTCTTT | CASSPTQTEAFF
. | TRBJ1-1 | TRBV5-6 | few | TGTGCCAGCAGCCCGGGGGGAGGGGACTCCACTGAAGCTTTCTTT | CASSPGGGDSTEAFF
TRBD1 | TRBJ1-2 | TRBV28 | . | TGTGCCAGCAGTTTCCCACCAGAGACAGGGGGCATAATCTATGGCTACACCTTC | CASSFPPETGGIIYGYTF
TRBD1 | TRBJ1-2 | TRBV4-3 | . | TGCGCCAGCAGCCAAGATTGGACAGGCCCTGCGAACTATGGCTACACCTTC | CASSQDWTGPANYGYTF
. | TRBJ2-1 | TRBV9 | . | TGTGCCAGCAGCGTAGGTGGAGGGGATGAGCAGTTCTTC | CASSVGGGDEQFF
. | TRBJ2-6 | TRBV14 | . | TGTGCCAGCAGCCAAGAAACGGGGAGATCGGCTGGGGCCAACGTCCTGACTTTC | CASSQETGRSAGANVLTF
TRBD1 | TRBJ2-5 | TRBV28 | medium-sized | TGTGCCAGCAGTTCCCCGGACAGGGCCCAAGAGACCCAGTACTTC | CASSSPDRAQETQYF
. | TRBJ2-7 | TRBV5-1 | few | TGCGCCAGCAGCTTAGTGCAGGGACCGTCCTACGAGCAGTACTTC | CASSLVQGPSYEQYF
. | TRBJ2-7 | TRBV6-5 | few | TGTGCCAGCAGTTTGGCAGGGGATTACGAGCAGTACTTC | CASSLAGDYEQYF
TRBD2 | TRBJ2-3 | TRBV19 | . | TGTGCCAGTAGTATGACGGGGGGGAGCACAGATACGCAGTATTTT | CASSMTGGSTDTQYF
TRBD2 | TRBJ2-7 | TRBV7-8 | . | TGTGCCAGCTCATTCGGGACTATGAACTACGAGCAGTACTTC | CASSFGTMNYEQYF
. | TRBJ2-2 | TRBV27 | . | TGTGCCAGCAGTGGGAACAACAGGTGGGACACCGGGGAGCTGTTTTTT | CASSGNNRWDTGELFF
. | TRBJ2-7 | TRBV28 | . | TGTGCCAGCAGTTTCGCTGGGTCGGGATCTATAACCTACGAGCAGTACTTC | CASSFAGSGSITYEQYF
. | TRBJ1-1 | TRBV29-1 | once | TGCAGCGTTGGGGGGACTGAAGCTTTCTTT | CSVGGTEAFF
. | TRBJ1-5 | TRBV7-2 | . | TGTGCCAGCAGCTTACGGCCTAATCAGCCCCAGCATTTT | CASSLRPNQPQHF
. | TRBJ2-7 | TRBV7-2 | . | TGTGCCAGCAGCTCGCCAGGGGATGAGCAGTACTTC | CASSSPGDEQYF
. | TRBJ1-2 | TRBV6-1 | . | TGTGCCAGCAGTACTTCTGGGGGTAACTATGGCTACACCTTC | CASSTSGGNYGYTF
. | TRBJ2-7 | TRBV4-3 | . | TGCGCCAGCAGCCAATTTGCAGAGTACGAGCAGTACTTC | CASSQFAEYEQYF
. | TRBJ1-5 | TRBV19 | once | TGTGCCAGTAGTTGGGCAGGGAATAGCAATCAGCCCCAGCATTTT | CASSWAGNSNQPQHF
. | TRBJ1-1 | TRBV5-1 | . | TGCGCCAGCAGCTTGGGAGTGGGAATGAACACTGAAGCTTTCTTT | CASSLGVGMNTEAFF
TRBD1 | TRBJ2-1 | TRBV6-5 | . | TGTGCCAGCAGTGACCAGACAGGGGGATTTCCGTTCTTC | CASSDQTGGFPFF
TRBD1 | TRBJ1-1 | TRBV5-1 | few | TGCGCCAGCAGCTTTCGGGACAGGGGGCTACACACTGAAGCTTTCTTT | CASSFRDRGLHTEAFF
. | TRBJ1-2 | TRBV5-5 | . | TGTGCCAGCAGCTTGGACACAAACTATGGCTACACCTTC | CASSLDTNYGYTF
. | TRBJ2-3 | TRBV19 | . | TGTGCCAGTGGTGGGGACACAGATACGCAGTATTTT | CASGGDTDTQYF
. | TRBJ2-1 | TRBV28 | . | TGTGCCAGCAGGAACCCTCCGAATGAGCAGTTCTTC | CASRNPPNEQFF
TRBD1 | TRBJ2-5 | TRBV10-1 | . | TGCGCCAGCAGGTCCGGGACAGGGGTATTCGGGACCCAGTACTTC | CASRSGTGVFGTQYF
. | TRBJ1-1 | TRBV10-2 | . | TGCGCCAGCAGTCCCACGGGGGAAACAGGACAAGCTTTCTTT | CASSPTGETGQAFF
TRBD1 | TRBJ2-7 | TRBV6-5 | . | TGTGCCAGCAGTTACTCGGAGACAGGGGGGAGTGAGCAGTACTTC | CASSYSETGGSEQYF
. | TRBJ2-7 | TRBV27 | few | TGTGCCAGCAGTTTAGGGGGTAGCGAGCAGTACTTC | CASSLGGSEQYF
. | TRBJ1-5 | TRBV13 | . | TGTGCCAGCAGCCGGTCTAGCAATCAGCCCCAGCATTTT | CASSRSSNQPQHF
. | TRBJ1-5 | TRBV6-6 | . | TGTGCCAGCAGCCACGACAGACAGCCCCAGCATTTT | CASSHDRQPQHF
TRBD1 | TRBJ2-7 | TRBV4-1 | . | TGCGCCAGCAGCCAAGGGGGTACAGGGGGCCTCTCCTACGAGCAGTACTTC | CASSQGGTGGLSYEQYF
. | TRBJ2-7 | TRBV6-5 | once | TGTGCCAGCAGTTTATCCCTAGGGGGGCAGAGATACGAGCAGTACTTC | CASSLSLGGQRYEQYF
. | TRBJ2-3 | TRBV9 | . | TGTGCCAGCATGACGGGAGAGAGAGATACGCAGTATTTT | CASMTGERDTQYF
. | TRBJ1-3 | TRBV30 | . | TGTGCCTGGAGGCCGACTGGAAACACCATATATTTT | CAWRPTGNTIYF
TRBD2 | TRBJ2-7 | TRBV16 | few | TGTGCCAGCAGCCCGGGGGGGGACTACGAGCAGTACTTC | CASSPGGDYEQYF
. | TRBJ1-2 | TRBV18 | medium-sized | TGTGCCAGCTCACCAAATTCAGGGGAGGGCTATGGCTACACCTTC | CASSPNSGEGYGYTF
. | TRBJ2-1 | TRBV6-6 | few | TGTGCCAGCAGCCGACCCTACAATGAGCAGTTCTTC | CASSRPYNEQFF
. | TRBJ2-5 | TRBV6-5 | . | TGTGCCAGCAGTTACGCATTACAAGAGACCCAGTACTTC | CASSYALQETQYF
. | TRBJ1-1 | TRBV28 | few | TGTGCCAGCAGTTTCGGGGAAAGGACTGAAGCTTTCTTT | CASSFGERTEAFF
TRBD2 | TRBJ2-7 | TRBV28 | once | TGTGCCAGCAGTTTATTACTAGCGGGAGCGACCTACGAGCAGTACTTC | CASSLLLAGATYEQYF
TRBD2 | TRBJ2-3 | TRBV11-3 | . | TGTGCCAGCAGCTTGGGCGGGGGAGTAGATACGCAGTATTTT | CASSLGGGVDTQYF